Listed here are 8 T cell receptor beta chains from one sample, sequenced in a study of shared clonotypes between healthy human individuals. Sequencing used immunoSEQ multiplex PCR; TCRdb keeps in-frame clones, though not all of them. The profile covers some 2,100,000 clones, with around 95% appearing a single time and roughly 0.13% taken by the ten largest. The sequenced sample was naive CD4+ T cells sorted from blood. The subset: CD45RA+ positively selected. These TCRs come from a man aged 18 to 29 in good health.

J is TRBJ2-7 and V is TRBV2, with TRBD1 matching over 8 bases. Germline loops: CDR1 SNHLY, CDR2 FYNNEI. The V and J ends lost 7 bases and 5 bases, in that order; junction bases with no gene match: 7. The CDR3 runs to 13 residues. In DNA, the CDR3 is TGTGCCAGCAAAATGCAGGGGGCCCACGAGCAGTACTTC. Protein: CASKMQGAHEQYF.

The genes are TRBV20-1 and TRBJ1-5, with D hard to call. Trimming left V 6 bases short and J 9 bases short, with 12 bases between. CDR3 length: 11 residues. Germline V gene data show CDR1 as DFQATT and CDR2 as SNEGSKA (reference sequence). CDR3 loop: CSAPFGGPQHF. Here the CDR3 DNA reads TGCAGTGCCCCCTTCGGTGGGCCCCAGCATTTT.

This rearrangement joins TRBV18 to TRBJ2-5; 7 bases match TRBD2. Trimming cost V 2 bases and J 0 bases; bases outside gene matches: 3. Germline V gene data show CDR1 as KGHSH and CDR2 as LQKENI. CDR3 length: 15 amino acids. The CDR3 is CASSPILANQETQYF. The CDR3 coding sequence is TGTGCCAGCTCACCAATACTAGCGAACCAAGAGACCCAGTACTTC.

This chain links TRBV7-9 with TRBJ2-7; the match to TRBD1 covers 12 bases. This CDR3 has 18 amino acids. The germline V gene encodes CDR1 SEHNR and CDR2 FQNEAQ (reference sequence). Losses at the gene ends were 4 bases for V and 2 bases for J; bases not matched to a gene: 12. The CDR3: CASSSLAGTGGSTYEQYF. The CDR3, as DNA: TGTGCCAGCAGCTCGTTGGCGGGGACAGGGGGCTCAACCTACGAGCAGTACTTC.

The chain links TRBV28 to TRBJ2-7; the D is unclear. Trimming pared 5 bases from V and 2 bases from J, leaving 10 bases between. Germline values: CDR1 MDHEN, CDR2 SYDVKM. The CDR3 contains 13 residues. The CDR3 sequence: CASSPHPTYEQYF. Written as DNA, the CDR3 is TGTGCCAGCAGTCCTCATCCCACCTACGAGCAGTACTTC.

The sample holds one count of this clone. This sequence joins TRBV29-1 and TRBJ1-2; D possibly corresponds to TRBD1 (5 bases). The CDR3 totals 12 residues. Germline V gives CDR1 SQVTM, CDR2 ANQGSEA. V gave up 6 bases and J gave up 5 bases, with 13 bases separating them. CDR3 nucleotide sequence: TGCAGCGTGGCCGGGGCAGGGTATGGCTACACCTTC. Translated: CSVAGAGYGYTF. The full variable domain, completed using reference TRBV29-1 and TRBJ1-2, is SAVISQKPSRDICQRGTSLTIQCQVDSQVTMMFWYRQQPGQSLTLIATANQGSEATYESGFVIDKFPISRPNLTFSTLTVSNMSPEDSSIYLCSVAGAGYGYTFGSGTRLTVV.

The chain uses TRBV6-6 and TRBJ1-1, with D possibly being TRBD1 (5 bases). The CDR3 runs to 13 residues. CDR1 MNHNY and CDR2 SVGAGI come from the germline V gene (reference sequence). V was shortened by 5 bases and J by 6 bases, with 13 bases between the two germline ends. The CDR3 bases are TGTGCCAGCAGTCGACAGACAAATGCTGAAGCTTTCTTT. Residues: CASSRQTNAEAFF.

This chain uses TRBV4-3 with TRBJ2-1, with TRBD1 as a possible D gene (5 bases). Germline-derived CDR1 and CDR2 are LGHNA and YSLEER. CDR3 length equals 17 residues. Trimming cost V 1 base and J 6 bases, with 19 bases left between them. The CDR3: CASSQGQSSLIANEQFF. The DNA of the CDR3 is TGCGCCAGCAGCCAAGGACAGTCATCACTAATCGCCAATGAGCAGTTCTTC.